Below are 14 T cell receptor beta chains sequenced from a single sample in a study of blood T cell repertoires in COVID-19 (dated by TCRdb to 2020 to 2022). Library generation was performed with the immunoSEQ multiplex PCR assay. TCRdb stores this immuneACCESS table with in-frame sequences only. Part of the clones is absent; in the studies checked, under half of the shortfall reflects unresolved V genes, and no reason is known for the rest. The table for this sample lists roughly 86,000 clones; about four fifths of them were counted only once. Jointly, the top ten make up approximately 2.3% of the sample. Sequenced: peripheral blood. These receptors originate from a woman between 65 and 79 years old with acute or convalescent COVID-19.

The chain combines TRBV25-1 with TRBJ2-3; 9 bases line up with TRBD2. In germline, CDR1 is MGHDK, CDR2 SYGVNS. The V gene end was trimmed by 5 bases and the J gene end by 7 bases; junction bases not matched to a gene: 4. The CDR3 has 13 residues. The CDR3 nucleotides read TGTGCCAGCAGTTCTAGCGGGGTATATACGCAGTATTTT. Its protein product is CASSSSGVYTQYF.

V usage is TRBV27 and J usage is TRBJ1-5; no reliable D call. CDR1 and CDR2 (germline): MNHEY, SMNVEV (reference sequence). V dropped 4 bases and J dropped 11 bases, with 12 bases sitting between them. This CDR3 is built from 12 residues. CDR3 nucleotides: TGTGCCAGCAGTTCCATGTCCGGGGCCCAGCATTTT. This translates into CASSSMSGAQHF.

The V and J genes are TRBV5-1 and TRBJ1-3, with TRBD1 identical over 7 bases. Germline CDR1 SGHRS, CDR2 YFSETQ. Losses at the gene ends were 4 bases for V and 1 base for J; bases not matched to a gene: 8. This CDR3 comprises 16 residues. The CDR3 is CASSITLQGSGNTIYF. CDR3 sequence (DNA): TGCGCCAGCAGCATAACCTTACAGGGGTCTGGAAACACCATATATTTT.

CDR3 sequence (DNA): TGTGCCAGCAGCCAAGAAAGTGAGTTCGGACAGGGGCGGTACTTC. Its protein is CASSQESEFGQGRYF. V usage is TRBV3-1 (or the pseudogene TRBV3-2) and J usage is TRBJ2-7; 9 bases match TRBD1. The CDR3 consists of 15 residues. CDR1 is LGHDT and CDR2 is YNNKEL in the germline V gene (reference sequence). V was clipped by 0 bases and J by 12 bases; unmatched bases: 12.

This clone was seen only once. V usage is TRBV10-3 and J usage is TRBJ2-2, with D unresolved. This CDR3 is built from 14 residues. Between the trimmed V and J ends, which lost 3 bases and 5 bases, there was a span of 10 bases. The germline V gene has CDR1 ENHRY and CDR2 SYGVKD. Here the CDR3 reads CAISDPRLTGELFF. The CDR3 bases are TGTGCCATCAGTGACCCCCGACTTACCGGGGAGCTGTTTTTT.

The genes are TRBV10-2 and TRBJ1-1; no firm D call. This CDR3 has 13 residues. Germline assignment: CDR1 WSHSY and CDR2 SAAADI. Between the trimmed V and J ends, which lost 3 bases and 1 base, there was a span of 6 bases. The chain's CDR3 is CASSDDTNTEAFF. CDR3 coding DNA: TGCGCCAGCAGTGATGACACGAACACTGAAGCTTTCTTT.

The chain has TRBV27 and TRBJ1-1; 8 nucleotides line up with TRBD1. CDR3 length equals 14 residues. V was pared by 6 bases and J by 2 bases, with 5 bases of the junction left unmatched. The germline V gene has CDR1 MNHEY and CDR2 SMNVEV (reference sequence). CDR3 sequence: CASRPQGGNTEAFF. In DNA, the CDR3 is TGTGCCAGCAGGCCACAGGGGGGAAACACTGAAGCTTTCTTT.

The chain joins TRBV5-1 to TRBJ2-3; 9 nucleotides match TRBD2. V lost 1 base and J lost 0; bases outside the gene matches: 6. The germline V gene encodes CDR1 SGHRS and CDR2 YFSETQ. The CDR3 contains 17 residues. The CDR3 sequence is CASSLTIAGVSTDTQYF. The CDR3 DNA follows: TGCGCCAGCAGCTTGACTATAGCGGGGGTAAGCACAGATACGCAGTATTTT.

The chain carries TRBV24-1 and TRBJ2-1; a possible D gene is TRBD2 (7 bases). Trimming cost V 3 bases and J 4 bases, with 21 bases left between them. Germline CDR1 is KGHDR and CDR2 is SFDVKD. This CDR3 has 18 residues. Written as DNA, the CDR3 is TGTGCCACCAGTGATAACGGGGGGCCCTTCAGTGATTACAATGAGCAGTTCTTC. The encoded protein is CATSDNGGPFSDYNEQFF.

The CDR3 here is CASSSRDITYEQYF. CDR3 sequence (DNA): TGTGCCAGCAGCTCCCGGGACATAACCTACGAGCAGTACTTC. The chain is built from TRBV7-2 and TRBJ2-7, with TRBD1 as a possible D gene (6 bases). V lost 4 bases to trimming and J lost 2 bases, with 12 bases between them. Germline loops: CDR1 SGHTA, CDR2 FQGNSA. The CDR3 length is 14 residues.

The V and J genes are TRBV21-1 and TRBJ1-6; TRBD1, the table's D call, was not compared with the DNA. TRBV21-1 counts as a pseudogene. The CDR3 contains 13 residues. For the CDR3, the DNA is TGTGCCAGCAACAGGACAGGGGGTTCACCCCTCCACTTT. Its translation is CASNRTGGSPLHF.

V gene TRBV19 combines with J gene TRBJ1-4; D gene ambiguous. The CDR3 runs to 15 residues. V lost 2 bases, J lost 8 bases, and 15 bases lay in between. Per germline, CDR1 LNHDA and CDR2 SQIVND (reference sequence). CDR3 DNA: TGTGCCAGTAGTATAATGGCCGCGGAGCGGGAAAAACTGTTTTTT. It yields the protein CASSIMAAEREKLFF.

In its sample, this clone was seen a few times. V gene TRBV11-2 combines with J gene TRBJ1-3; the D is unclear. The germline gives CDR1 SGHAT, CDR2 FQNNGV. CDR3 length: 15 amino acids. Trimming took 4 bases from V and 4 from J, leaving 14 bases between them. The CDR3 reads CASSWQKDSGNTIYF. For the CDR3, the DNA is TGTGCCAGCAGCTGGCAGAAGGACTCCGGAAACACCATATATTTT.

The chain recombines TRBV30 with TRBJ1-1; D may be TRBD1 (6 bases). V dropped 8 bases and J dropped 5 bases, with 15 bases sitting between them. CDR1 and CDR2 from the germline V gene are GTSNPN and SVGIG (reference sequence). This CDR3 comprises 12 residues. The CDR3 protein is CAQGRGRTEAFF. As DNA, the CDR3 is TGTGCCCAGGGGCGGGGGAGGACTGAAGCTTTCTTT. Supplemented by reference TRBV30 and TRBJ1-1, the full variable domain reads SQTIHQWPATLVQPVGSPLSLECTVEGTSNPNLYWYRQAAGRGLQLLFYSVGIGQISSEVPQNLSASRPQDRQFILSSKKLLLSDSGFYLCAQGRGRTEAFFGQGTRLTVV.